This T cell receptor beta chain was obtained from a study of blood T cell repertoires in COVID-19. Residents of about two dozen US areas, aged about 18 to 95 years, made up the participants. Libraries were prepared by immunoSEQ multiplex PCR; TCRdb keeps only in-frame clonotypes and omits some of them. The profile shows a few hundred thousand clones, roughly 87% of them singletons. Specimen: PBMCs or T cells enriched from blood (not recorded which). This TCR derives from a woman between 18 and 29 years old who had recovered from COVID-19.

CDR3 sequence: CASRDSSRRYEQYF. The CDR3 nucleotides read TGTGCCAGCAGAGACAGCTCTCGACGCTACGAGCAGTACTTC. The V gene is TRBV27, the J gene TRBJ2-7, with a possible D match to TRBD1 (5 bases). Germline lookup yields CDR1 MNHEY and CDR2 SMNVEV (reference sequence). Trimming removed 6 bases at V and 3 bases at J, with 15 bases between. The CDR3 covers 14 residues.